This is a list of T cell receptor beta chains from one sample in a study of OX40 agonist ivuxolimab in advanced cancers. The repertoire was sequenced with immunoSEQ multiplex PCR; TCRdb's copy has only in-frame clones and lacks some. The sample has around 100,000 clones, 90% seen once. Sequences were derived from CD4+ or CD8+ T cells sorted from blood, sampled in a trial of the OX40 agonist ivuxolimab. All receptors derive from an adult with an advanced solid tumor such as melanoma, head and neck, liver or kidney cancer. Each CDR3 is given with its conserved first and last residue. Fields, in order: CDR3 length, clone size, V gene, J gene, CDR3 protein. Clone size is shown for a subset of rows, as once, few, many or a class of expanded clone.

cdr3_length: 15
clone_size: .
v_call: TRBV10-3
j_call: TRBJ2-7
cdr3_aa: CAISESLDRGGEQYF

cdr3_length: 16
clone_size: few
v_call: TRBV7-8
j_call: TRBJ2-1
cdr3_aa: CASSPTDRVRYNEQFF

cdr3_length: 17
clone_size: .
v_call: TRBV10-3
j_call: TRBJ2-7
cdr3_aa: CAISERQGGFSSYEQYF

cdr3_length: 16
clone_size: .
v_call: TRBV6-5
j_call: TRBJ2-1
cdr3_aa: CASSYSRAGGPGEQFF

cdr3_length: 12
clone_size: few
v_call: TRBV7-9
j_call: TRBJ2-5
cdr3_aa: CASRYGGETQYF

cdr3_length: 16
clone_size: .
v_call: TRBV6-6
j_call: TRBJ2-3
cdr3_aa: CASSSLGTGVEDTQYF

cdr3_length: 18
clone_size: .
v_call: TRBV15
j_call: TRBJ2-7
cdr3_aa: CATSRRGTSGRAGYEQYF

cdr3_length: 16
clone_size: .
v_call: TRBV9
j_call: TRBJ2-5
cdr3_aa: CANSDMAGGPGETQYF

cdr3_length: 15
clone_size: .
v_call: TRBV5-1
j_call: TRBJ2-3
cdr3_aa: CASSLLTSGTDTQYF

cdr3_length: 16
clone_size: .
v_call: TRBV10-1
j_call: TRBJ2-1
cdr3_aa: CASSEVINPRWGEQFF

cdr3_length: 16
clone_size: .
v_call: TRBV5-4
j_call: TRBJ2-2
cdr3_aa: CASSGTSGRAPGELFF

cdr3_length: 11
clone_size: .
v_call: TRBV10-3
j_call: TRBJ2-7
cdr3_aa: CAISRAGEQYF

cdr3_length: 15
clone_size: once
v_call: TRBV5-6
j_call: .
cdr3_aa: CASGWERTRSHEQYF

cdr3_length: 12
clone_size: .
v_call: TRBV18
j_call: TRBJ2-3
cdr3_aa: CASSPDSDTQYF

cdr3_length: 15
clone_size: .
v_call: TRBV19
j_call: TRBJ1-2
cdr3_aa: CASSHLGGAGYGYTF

cdr3_length: 16
clone_size: .
v_call: TRBV5-5
j_call: TRBJ2-2
cdr3_aa: CASSLLAGVPPGELFF

cdr3_length: 13
clone_size: .
v_call: TRBV10-3
j_call: TRBJ2-7
cdr3_aa: CALGTGGNHEQYF

cdr3_length: 15
clone_size: .
v_call: TRBV6-5
j_call: TRBJ2-5
cdr3_aa: CASSYLGKDQETQYF

cdr3_length: 13
clone_size: .
v_call: TRBV19
j_call: TRBJ1-1
cdr3_aa: CASSNRPNTEAFF

cdr3_length: 15
clone_size: .
v_call: TRBV4-2
j_call: TRBJ2-1
cdr3_aa: CASSQGKAGDDEQFF

cdr3_length: 14
clone_size: .
v_call: TRBV7-2
j_call: TRBJ2-2
cdr3_aa: CASSLERNTGELFF

cdr3_length: 13
clone_size: .
v_call: TRBV6-1
j_call: TRBJ1-5
cdr3_aa: CASSELWNQPQHF

cdr3_length: 15
clone_size: .
v_call: TRBV28
j_call: TRBJ1-2
cdr3_aa: CASSRGTARNYGYTF

cdr3_length: 15
clone_size: .
v_call: TRBV6-4
j_call: TRBJ2-5
cdr3_aa: CASSDLTGERETQYF

cdr3_length: 14
clone_size: .
v_call: TRBV4-2
j_call: TRBJ2-1
cdr3_aa: CASSQGDRDNKQFF

cdr3_length: 15
clone_size: .
v_call: TRBV5-1
j_call: TRBJ2-3
cdr3_aa: CASTTTGTGPDTQYF

cdr3_length: 12
clone_size: .
v_call: TRBV28
j_call: TRBJ2-5
cdr3_aa: CASSLGVKTQYF

cdr3_length: 16
clone_size: .
v_call: TRBV7-2
j_call: TRBJ2-3
cdr3_aa: CASSFQLAHNTDTQYF

cdr3_length: 11
clone_size: .
v_call: TRBV6-5
j_call: TRBJ2-1
cdr3_aa: CASSYPNEQFF

cdr3_length: 17
clone_size: .
v_call: TRBV5-5
j_call: TRBJ2-7
cdr3_aa: CASSLARITGGSYEQYF

cdr3_length: 16
clone_size: .
v_call: TRBV5-4
j_call: TRBJ2-1
cdr3_aa: CASSPGLAGASDEQFF

cdr3_length: 16
clone_size: .
v_call: TRBV4-2
j_call: TRBJ2-3
cdr3_aa: CASSVTGLTGSDTQYF

cdr3_length: 13
clone_size: .
v_call: TRBV9
j_call: TRBJ2-1
cdr3_aa: CASSVGLVNEQFF

cdr3_length: 15
clone_size: .
v_call: TRBV6-5
j_call: TRBJ2-5
cdr3_aa: CASSSTVGIQETQYF

cdr3_length: 14
clone_size: once
v_call: TRBV7-2
j_call: TRBJ2-3
cdr3_aa: CASSRDRGTDTQYF

cdr3_length: 15
clone_size: .
v_call: TRBV27
j_call: TRBJ2-7
cdr3_aa: CASSLGTSGINEQYF

cdr3_length: 15
clone_size: .
v_call: TRBV5-1
j_call: TRBJ2-5
cdr3_aa: CASSFGAAGQETQYF

cdr3_length: 12
clone_size: .
v_call: TRBV10-3
j_call: TRBJ2-7
cdr3_aa: CAIRNVPDEQYF

cdr3_length: 14
clone_size: .
v_call: TRBV18
j_call: TRBJ2-1
cdr3_aa: CASSPNLDSNEQFF

cdr3_length: 15
clone_size: .
v_call: TRBV9
j_call: TRBJ2-1
cdr3_aa: CASSVGLAGHNEQFF

cdr3_length: 16
clone_size: .
v_call: TRBV29-1
j_call: TRBJ2-3
cdr3_aa: CSASPPYTRLTDTQYF

cdr3_length: 16
clone_size: once
v_call: TRBV28
j_call: TRBJ2-7
cdr3_aa: CASSLSGLADSYEQYF

cdr3_length: 16
clone_size: .
v_call: TRBV4-1
j_call: TRBJ2-1
cdr3_aa: CASSQIGTSSYNEQFF

cdr3_length: 12
clone_size: .
v_call: TRBV28
j_call: TRBJ2-7
cdr3_aa: CASSLPGYEQYF

cdr3_length: 13
clone_size: once
v_call: TRBV6-5
j_call: TRBJ1-5
cdr3_aa: CASSRVGGQPQHF

cdr3_length: 13
clone_size: .
v_call: TRBV7-3
j_call: TRBJ2-5
cdr3_aa: CASSLRPQETQYF

cdr3_length: 12
clone_size: few
v_call: TRBV5-4
j_call: TRBJ2-7
cdr3_aa: CASSSVGDEQYF

cdr3_length: 11
clone_size: .
v_call: TRBV27
j_call: TRBJ1-2
cdr3_aa: CASSGGLGYTF

cdr3_length: 15
clone_size: once
v_call: TRBV30
j_call: TRBJ2-1
cdr3_aa: CAWSPGGLAGNEQFF

cdr3_length: 15
clone_size: .
v_call: TRBV7-9
j_call: TRBJ1-4
cdr3_aa: CASSPQTKGAQKLFF

cdr3_length: 13
clone_size: .
v_call: TRBV2
j_call: TRBJ2-7
cdr3_aa: CASEKEGLSEQYF

cdr3_length: 13
clone_size: .
v_call: TRBV2
j_call: TRBJ1-4
cdr3_aa: CASKDRSNEKLFF

cdr3_length: 16
clone_size: few
v_call: TRBV4-1
j_call: TRBJ2-1
cdr3_aa: CASRVQVAGAKNEQFF

cdr3_length: 15
clone_size: once
v_call: TRBV6-6
j_call: TRBJ2-1
cdr3_aa: CASSPDRGSYNEQFF

cdr3_length: 17
clone_size: .
v_call: TRBV5-6
j_call: TRBJ2-1
cdr3_aa: CASSLGLGQGAYNEQFF

cdr3_length: 15
clone_size: .
v_call: TRBV9
j_call: TRBJ2-7
cdr3_aa: CASSVSEGRTYEQYF

cdr3_length: 14
clone_size: .
v_call: TRBV19
j_call: TRBJ2-2
cdr3_aa: CASSQLANTGELFF